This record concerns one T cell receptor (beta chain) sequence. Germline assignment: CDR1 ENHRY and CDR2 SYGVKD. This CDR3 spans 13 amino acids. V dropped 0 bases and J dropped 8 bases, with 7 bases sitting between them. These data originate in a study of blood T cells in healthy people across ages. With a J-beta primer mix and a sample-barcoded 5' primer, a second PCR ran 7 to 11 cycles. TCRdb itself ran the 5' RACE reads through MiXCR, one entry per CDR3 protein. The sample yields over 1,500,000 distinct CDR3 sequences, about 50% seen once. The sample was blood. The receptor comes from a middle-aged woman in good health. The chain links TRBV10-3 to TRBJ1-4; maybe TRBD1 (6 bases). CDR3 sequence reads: CAISESGAEKLFF. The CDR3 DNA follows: TGTGCCATCAGTGAGTCGGGGGCCGAAAAACTGTTTTTT.